These 9 T cell receptor beta chains originate from one sample sequenced in a study of Graves' ophthalmopathy and Graves' hyperthyroidism. Transcripts of RNA were the source for amplifying TCR beta CDR3 regions. HTBI primers primed a first-round RT-PCR, and a second-round multiplex PCR followed. TCRdb reprocessed the multiplex PCR reads with MiXCR, giving one entry per CDR3 protein. The sample shows about 400,000 distinct CDR3 sequences, 15% to 17% of them seen only once. The sequencing input was peripheral blood. These receptor sequences come from a woman in her late teens or twenties with stable Graves' hyperthyroidism.

This clonotype has ten or more counts. This chain uses TRBV24-1 with TRBJ2-2; 7 positions match TRBD2. Germline trimming cut 6 bases from V and 3 bases from J; bases unmatched to any gene: 0. This CDR3 is built from 13 residues. Germline CDR1 and CDR2: KGHDR and SFDVKD. CDR3 DNA sequence: TGTGCCACCAGTCGGGAGGACACCGGGGAGCTGTTTTTT. It encodes CATSREDTGELFF.

In its sample, this clonotype was seen many times. The V and J genes are TRBV24-1 and TRBJ2-5; D unresolved. Trimming removed 7 bases at V and 0 bases at J, with 8 bases between. CDR3 length: 13 amino acids. Germline CDR1 is KGHDR and CDR2 is SFDVKD. The CDR3 here is CATSPSYQETQYF. CDR3 nucleotide sequence: TGTGCCACCAGCCCGTCGTACCAAGAGACCCAGTACTTC.

Many counts were recorded for this clonotype. The CDR3 region is CASSPSGTAAYEQYF. CDR3 in DNA: TGTGCCAGCAGCCCCTCCGGGACCGCCGCCTACGAGCAGTACTTC. The chain is built from TRBV7-2 and TRBJ2-7, with D perhaps given as TRBD1 or TRBD2 (5 bases each). Trimming left V 5 bases short and J 2 bases short, with 16 bases between. CDR3 length: 15 amino acids. The germline CDR1 and CDR2 sequences are SGHTA and FQGNSA.

V gene TRBV7-8 combines with J gene TRBJ2-7; TRBD1 matches at 7 bases. CDR1 is SGHVS, CDR2 FQNEAQ, per germline. The CDR3 runs 14 residues. The V and J ends lost 4 bases and 2 bases, in that order; junction bases with no gene match: 5. Here the CDR3 DNA reads TGTGCCAGCAGCTCGGGACAGCTGCCCTACGAGCAGTACTTC. It encodes CASSSGQLPYEQYF.

This clonotype was recorded many times. This chain uses TRBV2 with TRBJ1-6; a possible D gene is TRBD1 (5 bases). V was shortened by 8 bases and J by 0 bases, with 20 bases between the two germline ends. CDR3 length: 18 amino acids. In germline, CDR1 is SNHLY, CDR2 FYNNEI. CDR3 bases: TGTGCCAGCTCCTTCTGGCTCCTAGACAGCTCCTATAATTCACCCCTCCACTTT. It codes for CASSFWLLDSSYNSPLHF.

In this sample, this clonotype turned up many times. V and J are TRBV7-2 and TRBJ1-6; D is perhaps TRBD1 (6 bases). From germline, CDR1 is SGHTA and CDR2 FQGNSA. The CDR3 consists of 15 residues. Between the trimmed V and J ends, which lost 4 bases and 11 bases, there was a span of 18 bases. The CDR3 region has the DNA TGTGCCAGCAGCTCTAGGAGGGGGGAAAAGGCACCCCTCCACTTT. Protein: CASSSRRGEKAPLHF.

This clonotype came up many times. The J gene is TRBJ2-5, the V gene TRBV19; D is ambiguous. The CDR3 is made up of 11 amino acids. Trimming pared 4 bases from V and 6 bases from J, leaving 6 bases between. The germline V gene has CDR1 LNHDA and CDR2 SQIVND (reference sequence). The CDR3 coding sequence is TGTGCCAGTAGTAATCTAAAGACCCAGTACTTC. Its protein product is CASSNLKTQYF. The full variable domain, in which reference TRBV19 and TRBJ2-5 provide the parts outside the CDR3, is DGGITQSPKYLFRKEGQNVTLSCEQNLNHDAMYWYRQDPGQGLRLIYYSQIVNDFQKGDIAEGYSVSREKKESFPLTVTSAQKNPTAFYLCASSNLKTQYFGPGTRLLVL.

Ten or more counts support this clonotype. The chain carries TRBV4-1 and TRBJ2-7; perhaps TRBD2 as D (7 bases). The CDR3 is made up of 15 amino acids. V was cut by 0 bases and J by 3 bases, with 12 bases left in between. Germline-derived CDR1 and CDR2 are MGHRA and YSYEKL. CDR3 nucleotide sequence: TGCGCCAGCAGCCAAGATCGAGGGGGGGTCTACGAGCAGTACTTC. This encodes CASSQDRGGVYEQYF.

This clonotype was detected many times. The V gene is TRBV11-1, the J gene TRBJ2-5, with TRBD2 matching over 13 bases. The CDR3 length is 18 residues. The germline V gene has CDR1 SGHAT and CDR2 FQDESV (reference sequence). The junction had 12 bases not matched to a gene; V was cut back by 1 base and J by 7 bases. The CDR3 nucleotides read TGTGCCAGCAGCTTAGGTGGACTAGCGGGGGCGTCAATAGGGACCCAGTACTTC. The encoded protein is CASSLGGLAGASIGTQYF. Based on the CDR3 plus reference TRBV11-1 and TRBJ2-5, the full variable domain is EAEVAQSPRYKITEKSQAVAFWCDPISGHATLYWYRQILGQGPELLVQFQDESVVDDSQLPKDRFSAERLKGVDSTLKIQPAELGDSAMYLCASSLGGLAGASIGTQYFGPGTRLLVL.